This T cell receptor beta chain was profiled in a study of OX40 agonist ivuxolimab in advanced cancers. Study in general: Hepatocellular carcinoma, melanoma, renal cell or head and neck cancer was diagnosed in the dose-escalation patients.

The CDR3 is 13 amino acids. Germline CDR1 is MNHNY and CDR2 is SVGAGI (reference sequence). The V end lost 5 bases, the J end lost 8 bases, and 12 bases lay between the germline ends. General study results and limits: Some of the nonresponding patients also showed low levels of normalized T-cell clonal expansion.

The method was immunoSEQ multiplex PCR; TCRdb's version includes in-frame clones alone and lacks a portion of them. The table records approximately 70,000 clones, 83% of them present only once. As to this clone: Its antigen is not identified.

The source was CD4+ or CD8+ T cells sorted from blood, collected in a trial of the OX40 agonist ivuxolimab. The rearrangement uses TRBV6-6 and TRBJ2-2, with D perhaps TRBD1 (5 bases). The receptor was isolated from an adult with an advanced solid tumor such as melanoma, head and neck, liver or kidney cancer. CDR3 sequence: CASSHWGDGELFF. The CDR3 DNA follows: TGTGCCAGCAGTCATTGGGGCGATGGGGAGCTGTTTTTT.